This T cell receptor (beta chain) originates from a study of T cell repertoires in cytomegalovirus infection. TCRdb reprocessed the reads with MiXCR, giving one entry per CDR3 protein. The sample includes hundreds of thousands of distinct CDR3 sequences, 29% of them seen just once. Whole-study findings and limits: What dominated the ex vivo response were HLA-C-restricted CMV-specific TCR beta clonotypes.

To note about this clonotype: Its antigen is as yet unknown.

The germline V and J ends were trimmed by 5 bases and 1 base, with 8 bases remaining between them. The CDR3 is made up of 13 amino acids. From germline, CDR1 is SNHLY and CDR2 FYNNEI. Sample: cultured PBMCs, taken from culture after CMV antigen stimulation. This TCR derives from a human donor in good health (CMV status not recorded). Some clones in this sample may be carry-over from other donors' samples. The rearrangement links TRBV2 to TRBJ1-1; D is ambiguous. The CDR3 is CASSTSANTEAFF. CDR3 nucleotides: TGTGCCAGCAGTACCTCAGCGAACACTGAAGCTTTCTTT.